The rows below give T cell receptor beta chains drawn from one sample of a study of identical twins. One entry per CDR3 protein, called by TCRdb with MiXCR from the 5' RACE reads. There are about 810,000 distinct CDR3 sequences in the sample; roughly 12% occur only once, and under 2% lies in the top ten. A further study also used this sample, focusing on yellow fever vaccine responses in identical twins.

The material sequenced was PBMCs. The receptors shown here come from a woman between 18 and 29 years old in good health. The CDR3 runs from the conserved cysteine through the conserved F or W. Each record gives: J gene, clone size, D gene, V gene, CDR3 protein, CDR3 DNA. The D gene is left open where the match is weak. Clone size appears in some rows only: once, few, many, or a class for an expanded clone.

j_gene: TRBJ2-2; abundance: .; d_gene: TRBD2; v_gene: TRBV5-1; CDR3aa: CASSRGLDPGELFF; CDR3nt: TGCGCCAGCAGCAGAGGACTAGACCCCGGGGAGCTGTTTTTT
j_gene: TRBJ1-6; abundance: .; d_gene: .; v_gene: TRBV7-8; CDR3aa: CASSFSETRSPLHF; CDR3nt: TGTGCCAGCAGCTTTAGCGAGACTAGATCACCCCTCCACTTT
j_gene: TRBJ1-4; abundance: few; d_gene: .; v_gene: TRBV25-1; CDR3aa: CASSELGATNEKLFF; CDR3nt: TGTGCCAGCAGTGAGTTGGGCGCAACTAATGAAAAACTGTTTTTT
j_gene: TRBJ2-1; abundance: .; d_gene: TRBD2; v_gene: TRBV12-3/TRBV12-4; CDR3aa: CASSPIAGKSYNEQFF; CDR3nt: TGTGCCAGCAGTCCTATAGCGGGAAAGTCGTACAATGAGCAGTTCTTC
j_gene: TRBJ2-3; abundance: .; d_gene: .; v_gene: TRBV25-1; CDR3aa: CASTGLGEDTQYF; CDR3nt: TGTGCCAGTACGGGACTCGGGGAAGATACGCAGTATTTT
j_gene: TRBJ2-7; abundance: few; d_gene: TRBD1; v_gene: TRBV28; CDR3aa: CASTPGQRIYEQYF; CDR3nt: TGTGCCAGTACACCGGGACAGCGTATCTACGAGCAGTACTTC
j_gene: TRBJ2-2; abundance: .; d_gene: .; v_gene: TRBV7-3; CDR3aa: CASSLSGDDTGELFF; CDR3nt: TGTGCCAGCAGCTTAAGCGGGGATGACACCGGGGAGCTGTTTTTT
j_gene: TRBJ1-6; abundance: .; d_gene: .; v_gene: TRBV5-1; CDR3aa: CASKGRTANNSPLHF; CDR3nt: TGCGCCAGCAAGGGGCGGACAGCTAATAATTCACCCCTCCACTTT
j_gene: TRBJ2-3; abundance: few; d_gene: .; v_gene: TRBV5-1; CDR3aa: CASSLRTVTSTDTQYF; CDR3nt: TGCGCCAGCAGCTTGAGAACGGTTACTAGCACAGATACGCAGTATTTT
j_gene: TRBJ2-3; abundance: .; d_gene: .; v_gene: TRBV6-5; CDR3aa: CASSYRLGTTDTQYF; CDR3nt: TGTGCCAGCAGTTACCGGCTCGGGACTACAGATACGCAGTATTTT
j_gene: TRBJ2-5; abundance: many; d_gene: .; v_gene: TRBV20-1; CDR3aa: CSAPPTGETQYF; CDR3nt: TGCAGTGCCCCCCCGACGGGGGAGACCCAGTACTTC
j_gene: TRBJ2-2; abundance: few; d_gene: .; v_gene: TRBV28; CDR3aa: CASSFLKGNTGELFF; CDR3nt: TGTGCCAGCAGTTTTTTAAAGGGAAACACCGGGGAGCTGTTTTTT
j_gene: TRBJ2-1; abundance: .; d_gene: TRBD2; v_gene: TRBV11-2; CDR3aa: CASSFTSLGTTYNEQFF; CDR3nt: TGTGCCAGCAGCTTTACCTCTCTTGGGACTACCTACAATGAGCAGTTCTTC
j_gene: TRBJ1-5; abundance: many; d_gene: TRBD1; v_gene: TRBV11-2; CDR3aa: CASSLGTGHNQPQHF; CDR3nt: TGTGCCAGCAGCTTAGGGACAGGGCACAATCAGCCCCAGCATTTT
j_gene: TRBJ2-7; abundance: few; d_gene: TRBD2; v_gene: TRBV20-1; CDR3aa: CSATTGTTFGEQYF; CDR3nt: TGCAGTGCAACTACCGGGACTACCTTCGGTGAGCAGTACTTC
j_gene: TRBJ1-1; abundance: few; d_gene: .; v_gene: TRBV18; CDR3aa: CASSPVGSWTEAFF; CDR3nt: TGTGCCAGCTCACCTGTGGGTTCTTGGACTGAAGCTTTCTTT
j_gene: TRBJ2-1; abundance: .; d_gene: .; v_gene: TRBV9; CDR3aa: CASSELIGGREQFF; CDR3nt: TGTGCCAGCAGCGAGCTAATTGGAGGAAGGGAGCAGTTCTTC
j_gene: TRBJ2-4; abundance: .; d_gene: TRBD1; v_gene: TRBV11-1; CDR3aa: CASSLPGQGNSDKNIQYF; CDR3nt: TGTGCCAGCAGCTTACCGGGACAGGGAAATAGCGACAAAAACATTCAGTACTTC
j_gene: TRBJ2-1; abundance: few; d_gene: .; v_gene: TRBV7-9; CDR3aa: CASSAYLPNEQFF; CDR3nt: TGTGCCAGCAGCGCCTATTTACCCAATGAGCAGTTCTTC
j_gene: TRBJ2-5; abundance: few; d_gene: TRBD2; v_gene: TRBV7-9; CDR3aa: CASTRPGLGQETQYF; CDR3nt: TGTGCCAGTACGAGACCGGGACTAGGTCAAGAGACCCAGTACTTC
j_gene: TRBJ2-1; abundance: .; d_gene: .; v_gene: TRBV19; CDR3aa: CASSIDLGSAREQFF; CDR3nt: TGTGCCAGTAGTATAGATCTGGGGTCGGCCCGTGAGCAGTTCTTC
j_gene: TRBJ2-1; abundance: many; d_gene: .; v_gene: TRBV7-2; CDR3aa: CASSFLLAKQFF; CDR3nt: TGTGCCAGCAGCTTTCTCCTAGCGAAGCAGTTCTTC
j_gene: TRBJ2-1; abundance: .; d_gene: .; v_gene: TRBV7-2; CDR3aa: CASSRIWAEQFF; CDR3nt: TGTGCCAGCAGTCGTATCTGGGCAGAGCAGTTCTTC
j_gene: TRBJ2-5; abundance: .; d_gene: .; v_gene: TRBV7-9; CDR3aa: CASSFSGTPGETQYF; CDR3nt: TGTGCCAGCAGCTTCTCCGGGACCCCGGGAGAGACCCAGTACTTC
j_gene: TRBJ2-1; abundance: .; d_gene: .; v_gene: TRBV29-1; CDR3aa: CSVKGAGPREQFF; CDR3nt: TGCAGCGTTAAGGGGGCGGGGCCTAGGGAGCAGTTCTTC
j_gene: TRBJ1-5; abundance: few; d_gene: .; v_gene: TRBV20-1; CDR3aa: CCARAPGARRGGSNQPQHF; CDR3nt: TGCTGTGCTAGAGCCCCGGGGGCACGTAGGGGAGGTAGCAATCAGCCCCAGCATTTT
j_gene: TRBJ2-2; abundance: few; d_gene: TRBD1; v_gene: TRBV20-1; CDR3aa: CSARAGTVNGELFF; CDR3nt: TGCAGTGCTCGTGCCGGGACAGTAAACGGGGAGCTGTTTTTT
j_gene: TRBJ2-1; abundance: .; d_gene: TRBD2; v_gene: TRBV12-3/TRBV12-4; CDR3aa: CASLPRLAGVRGNNEQFF; CDR3nt: TGTGCTTCTCTACCTAGACTAGCGGGAGTCAGGGGGAACAATGAGCAGTTCTTC
j_gene: TRBJ2-3; abundance: few; d_gene: .; v_gene: TRBV12-3/TRBV12-4; CDR3aa: CASRLLGQGLYTDTQYF; CDR3nt: TGTGCCAGCAGGCTACTAGGTCAGGGCCTCTACACAGATACGCAGTATTTT
j_gene: TRBJ2-2; abundance: many; d_gene: .; v_gene: TRBV6-1; CDR3aa: CASTSGGNTGELFF; CDR3nt: TGTGCCAGCACTTCCGGGGGGAACACCGGGGAGCTGTTTTTT
j_gene: TRBJ2-7; abundance: few; d_gene: .; v_gene: TRBV7-9; CDR3aa: CASSLKAGFEQYF; CDR3nt: TGTGCCAGCAGCTTAAAAGCCGGATTCGAGCAGTACTTC
j_gene: TRBJ1-2; abundance: .; d_gene: .; v_gene: TRBV18; CDR3aa: CASSPPRDKYSGYTF; CDR3nt: TGTGCCAGCTCACCACCCCGGGACAAGTATTCTGGCTACACCTTC
j_gene: TRBJ2-2; abundance: .; d_gene: .; v_gene: TRBV7-2; CDR3aa: CASSLDAGGTLRELFF; CDR3nt: TGTGCCAGCAGCTTAGACGCAGGGGGGACCTTAAGGGAGCTGTTTTTT
j_gene: TRBJ2-3; abundance: .; d_gene: TRBD2; v_gene: TRBV29-1; CDR3aa: CSVEGILAGGPTDTQYF; CDR3nt: TGCAGCGTTGAAGGAATTTTGGCGGGGGGACCCACAGATACGCAGTATTTT
j_gene: TRBJ2-1; abundance: .; d_gene: TRBD1; v_gene: TRBV28; CDR3aa: CASSSPGTGGKFYNEQFF; CDR3nt: TGTGCCAGCAGTTCTCCCGGGACAGGGGGAAAATTCTACAATGAGCAGTTCTTC
j_gene: TRBJ1-1; abundance: .; d_gene: .; v_gene: TRBV6-1; CDR3aa: CASSRRGTTIDSEAFF; CDR3nt: TGTGCCAGCAGTCGACGGGGCACGACGATCGACTCTGAAGCTTTCTTT
j_gene: TRBJ2-5; abundance: .; d_gene: TRBD2; v_gene: TRBV19; CDR3aa: CASSMPGLAETQYF; CDR3nt: TGTGCCAGTAGTATGCCCGGACTAGCGGAGACCCAGTACTTC
j_gene: TRBJ2-4; abundance: few; d_gene: TRBD1; v_gene: TRBV4-1; CDR3aa: CASSQDVGDRGNIQYF; CDR3nt: TGCGCCAGCAGCCAAGACGTGGGGGACAGGGGGAACATTCAGTACTTC
j_gene: TRBJ2-3; abundance: .; d_gene: TRBD2; v_gene: TRBV2; CDR3aa: CASSFTGGPLTDTQYF; CDR3nt: TGTGCCAGCAGTTTCACGGGGGGGCCCCTCACAGATACGCAGTATTTT